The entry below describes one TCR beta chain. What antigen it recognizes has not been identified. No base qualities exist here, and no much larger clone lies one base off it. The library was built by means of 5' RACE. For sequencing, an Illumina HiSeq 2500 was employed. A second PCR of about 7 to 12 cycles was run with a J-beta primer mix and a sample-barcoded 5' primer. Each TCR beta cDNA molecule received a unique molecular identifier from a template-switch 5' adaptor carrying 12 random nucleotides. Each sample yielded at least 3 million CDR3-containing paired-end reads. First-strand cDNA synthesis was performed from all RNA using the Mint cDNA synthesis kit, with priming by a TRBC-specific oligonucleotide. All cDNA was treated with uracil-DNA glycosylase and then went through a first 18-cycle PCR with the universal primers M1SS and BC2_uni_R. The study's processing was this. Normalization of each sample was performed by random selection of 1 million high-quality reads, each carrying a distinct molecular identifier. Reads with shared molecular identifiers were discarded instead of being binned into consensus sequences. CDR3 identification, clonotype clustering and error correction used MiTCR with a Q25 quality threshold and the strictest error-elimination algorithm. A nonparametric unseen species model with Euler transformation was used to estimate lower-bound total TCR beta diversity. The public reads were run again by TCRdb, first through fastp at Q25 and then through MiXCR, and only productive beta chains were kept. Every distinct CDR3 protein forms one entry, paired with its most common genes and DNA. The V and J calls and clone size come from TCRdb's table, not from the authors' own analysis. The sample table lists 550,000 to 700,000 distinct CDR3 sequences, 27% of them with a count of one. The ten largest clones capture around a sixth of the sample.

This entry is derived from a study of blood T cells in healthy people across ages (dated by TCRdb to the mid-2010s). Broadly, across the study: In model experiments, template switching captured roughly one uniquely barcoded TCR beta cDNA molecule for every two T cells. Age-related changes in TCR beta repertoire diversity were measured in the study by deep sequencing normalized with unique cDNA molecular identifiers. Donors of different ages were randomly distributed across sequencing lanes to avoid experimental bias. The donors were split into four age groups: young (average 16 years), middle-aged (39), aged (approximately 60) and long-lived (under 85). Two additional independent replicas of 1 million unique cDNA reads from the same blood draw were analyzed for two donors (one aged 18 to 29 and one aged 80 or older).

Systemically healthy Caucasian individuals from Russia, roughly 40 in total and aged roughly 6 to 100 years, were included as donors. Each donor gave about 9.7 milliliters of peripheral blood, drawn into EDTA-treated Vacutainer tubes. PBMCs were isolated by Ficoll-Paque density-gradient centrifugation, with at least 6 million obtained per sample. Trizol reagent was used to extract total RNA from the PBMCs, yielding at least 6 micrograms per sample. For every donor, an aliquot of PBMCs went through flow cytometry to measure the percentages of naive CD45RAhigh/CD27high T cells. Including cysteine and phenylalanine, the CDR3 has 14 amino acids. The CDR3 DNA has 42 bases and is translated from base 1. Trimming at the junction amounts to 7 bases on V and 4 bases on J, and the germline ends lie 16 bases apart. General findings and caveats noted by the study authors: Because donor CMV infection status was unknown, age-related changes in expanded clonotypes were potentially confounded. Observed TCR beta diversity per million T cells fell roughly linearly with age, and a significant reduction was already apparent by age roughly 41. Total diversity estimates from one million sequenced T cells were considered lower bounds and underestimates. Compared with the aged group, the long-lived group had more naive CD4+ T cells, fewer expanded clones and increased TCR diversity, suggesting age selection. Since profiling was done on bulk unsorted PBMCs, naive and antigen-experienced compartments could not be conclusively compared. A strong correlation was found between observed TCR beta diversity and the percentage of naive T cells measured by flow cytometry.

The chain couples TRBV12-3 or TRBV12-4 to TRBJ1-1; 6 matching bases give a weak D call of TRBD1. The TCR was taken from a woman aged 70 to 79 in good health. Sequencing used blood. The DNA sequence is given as TGTGCCAGCACCGAACAGGGTGTTGGCACTGAAGCTTTCTTT. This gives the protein CASTEQGVGTEAFF.